A selection of T cell receptor beta chains follows, all from one sample in a study of type 1 regulatory T cells. Their antigens are not known. MiXCR, applied by TCRdb to the reads, yields one record per CDR3 protein. The sample contains 70,000 or so distinct CDR3 sequences, about a fifth of which appear only once. Sequencing used cultured type 1 regulatory T (Tr1) cells, either the whole culture or a sorted fraction (not recorded which). The source of these receptors is a human donor in good health. Both conserved end residues are trimmed from each CDR3. A row's size may be missing; if present it is once, few, many or a size class.

TRBV5-1	TRBJ1-1	-	ASSGTTGVNTEAF
TRBV20-1	TRBJ2-1	-	SARDLGTSGMRRNEQF
TRBV7-8	TRBJ2-1	-	ASSFGGISSYNEQF
TRBV25-1	TRBJ2-5	few	ASSEYPGETQY
TRBV20-1	TRBJ1-4	-	SAYGQNEKLF
TRBV15	TRBJ1-4	-	ATSRGGQALREKLV
TRBV7-9	TRBJ2-3	-	ASSPRTWAGASDTQY
TRBV5-1	TRBJ2-4	many	ASGAFFGDIQY
TRBV5-6	TRBJ1-5	few	ASSRVGDQPQH
TRBV10-3	TRBJ2-4	-	AISGSSDSRGIQY
TRBV7-2	TRBJ2-4	-	ASSLGPANKNIQY
TRBV12-3/TRBV12-4	TRBJ1-5	-	ASSFSGGGQPQH
TRBV5-1	TRBJ2-7	-	ASSIGRTSTYEQY
TRBV20-1	TRBJ1-2	-	SAQSNYGYT
TRBV7-2	TRBJ2-2	-	ASSLATLNTGELF
TRBV7-2	TRBJ2-5	few	ASSETGGIQETQY
TRBV30	TRBJ1-2	once	AWRGDTGGYT
TRBV29-1	TRBJ2-2	few	SVAPSGNTGELF
TRBV29-1	TRBJ2-3	-	SVVGSEGRTDTQY
TRBV5-6	TRBJ2-5	-	ASRVLAGGNGETQY
TRBV12-3/TRBV12-4	TRBJ1-2	-	ASRVSSTTANYGYT
TRBV4-2	TRBJ2-1	many	ASSQPPLAAQF